This T cell receptor beta chain appears in the sequencing data of a study of blood T cell repertoires in COVID-19. This clone appeared a few times. The CDR3 length is 15 residues. Germline assignment: CDR1 SGHVS and CDR2 FQNEAQ. The V and J ends lost 5 bases and 3 bases respectively, with 14 bases between them. Original handling: Estimated nucleated cell counts came from reference gene primer amplification. TCRdb's copy holds only in-frame clones and misses some; the assay was immunoSEQ multiplex PCR. That table is the source of V, J and clone size, and D and trimming were worked out from the DNA. In the table there are 150,000 to 200,000 clones, over 75% of which are singletons. In terms of age and location, participants ranged from roughly 18 to 90 years and lived in under 30 US areas. Which cohort a participant joined came from the clinical history participants gave.

The sequencing input was PBMCs or T cells enriched from blood (not recorded which). The sequence was obtained from a woman between 50 and 59 years old who had recovered from COVID-19. The chain links TRBV7-8 to TRBJ1-5, with D maybe TRBD1 (5 bases). CDR3 amino acids: CASSLGTGDNQPQHF. The DNA of the CDR3 is TGTGCCAGCAGCCTGGGGACGGGGGACAATCAGCCCCAGCATTTT.